The clone carrying this T cell receptor (beta chain) was observed a single time. Its antigen remains unidentified. Per germline, CDR1 MNHNY and CDR2 SVGAGI (reference sequence). The CDR3 covers 11 residues. The V and J ends lost 8 bases and 3 bases respectively, with 5 bases between them. These data belong to a study of cytomegalovirus exposure and HLA in healthy donors. For the study at large: A prior study identified 100 million to 130 million unique TCR beta sequences from 180 million or so T cells. Regarding the study as a whole: A later analysis showed that HLA-associated TCR beta chains had undergone more clonal expansion than equally common others. Based on reports, TCR beta sequences accurately predicted HLA-A and HLA-B alleles for most subjects. When analyzed later, a missense DCLRE1C variant was found to be linked to TCR beta V- and J-gene trimming.

This PCR relied on a set of 60 Vbeta primers and 13 Jbeta primers. Profiled with immunoSEQ multiplex PCR; TCRdb holds only in-frame clones, not every one. Among approximately 280,000 clones listed, more than 80% were seen once. Sequencing was done on a sample of PBMCs. V and J are TRBV6-6 and TRBJ2-1; D ambiguous. The origin of this receptor is a middle-aged man in good health and CMV-seropositive. DNA of the CDR3: TGTGCCAGCGGCCTCTACAATGAGCAGTTCTTC. Amino acids: CASGLYNEQFF.